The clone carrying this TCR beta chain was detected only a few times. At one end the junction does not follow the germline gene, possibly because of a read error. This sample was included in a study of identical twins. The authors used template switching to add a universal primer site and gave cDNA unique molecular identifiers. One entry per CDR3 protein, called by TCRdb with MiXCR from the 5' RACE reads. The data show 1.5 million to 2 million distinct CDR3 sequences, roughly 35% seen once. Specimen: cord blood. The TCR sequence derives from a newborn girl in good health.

CDR3 bases: TGTGCCAGCAGCCAAGATAGCGTCCTAGCGTACACAGATCCGCAGTATTTT. It codes for CASSQDSVLAYTDPQYF. This chain connects TRBV4-2 to TRBJ2-3, with a possible D match to TRBD2 (6 bases). This CDR3 is 17 amino acids long. Germline assignment: CDR1 LGHNA and CDR2 YNFKEQ.